Each of the 32 T cell receptor beta chains below was sequenced from the same sample in a study of blood T cell repertoires in COVID-19. Profiled with immunoSEQ multiplex PCR; TCRdb holds only in-frame clones, not every one. The sample lists about 190,000 clones; less than 90% were seen once. Sequencing input: peripheral blood. All receptors come from a man between 65 and 79 years old with active or convalescent COVID-19.

The V call is TRBV7-2, the J call TRBJ2-7, with D hard to call. Germline-derived CDR1 and CDR2 are SGHTA and FQGNSA. This CDR3 is built from 13 residues. V lost 2 bases and J 4 bases, leaving 9 bases between the germline ends. This CDR3 is CASSLSSVYEQYF. CDR3 in DNA: TGTGCCAGCAGCTTATCTAGTGTTTACGAGCAGTACTTC.

This chain uses TRBV2 with TRBJ1-2; TRBD1 aligns across 9 bases. The CDR3 consists of 15 residues. With 7 bases clipped from V and 4 bases from J, the junction kept 10 bases outside the gene matches. Germline CDR1 SNHLY, CDR2 FYNNEI. CDR3 protein: CASTQDRGGSYGYTF. The CDR3 bases are TGTGCCAGCACCCAGGACAGGGGAGGATCCTATGGCTACACCTTC.

The gene calls are TRBV19 and TRBJ1-6; 7 positions match TRBD1. V lost 5 bases to trimming and J lost 7 bases; unmatched junction nucleotides: 8. Per the germline V gene, CDR1 is LNHDA and CDR2 is SQIVND (reference sequence). The CDR3 runs 15 residues. The CDR3 is CASSSTWDSNSPLHF. CDR3 coding DNA: TGTGCCAGTAGTTCGACCTGGGACAGCAATTCACCCCTCCACTTT.

The chain combines TRBV18 with TRBJ1-6, with a possible D match to TRBD1 (5 bases). CDR1 KGHSH and CDR2 LQKENI come from the germline V gene. Trimming stripped 5 bases from V and 6 bases from J, with 11 bases between. The CDR3 runs to 14 residues. The CDR3 nucleotides read TGTGCCAGCTCATCCCAGGGTGGTAATTCACCCCTCCACTTT. Encoded protein: CASSSQGGNSPLHF. Combining the CDR3 with reference TRBV18 and TRBJ1-6 gives the whole variable domain NAGVMQNPRHLVRRRGQEARLRCSPMKGHSHVYWYRQLPEEGLKFMVYLQKENIIDESGMPKERFSAEFPKEGPSILRIQQVVRGDSAAYFCASSSQGGNSPLHFGNGTRLTVT.

The gene calls are TRBV7-6 and TRBJ2-1; TRBD2 matches at 7 bases. The length of the CDR3 is 17 residues. The V and J ends lost 4 bases and 4 bases, in that order; junction bases with no gene match: 13. Per the germline V gene, CDR1 is SGHVS and CDR2 is FNYEAQ. The CDR3 loop reads CASSSQRAGLAYNEQFF. In DNA, the CDR3 is TGTGCCAGCAGCTCCCAGAGAGCGGGGCTAGCTTACAATGAGCAGTTCTTC.

The rearrangement links TRBV5-4 to TRBJ2-3; tentatively, D is TRBD1 (6 bases). V lost 5 bases and J 1 base, leaving 11 bases between the germline ends. Looked up from germline, CDR1 is SGHNT and CDR2 is YYREEE (reference sequence). There are 14 residues in the CDR3. The CDR3 region has the DNA TGTGCCAGCAGAGACAGGCGGGGCACAGATACGCAGTATTTT. Translating gives CASRDRRGTDTQYF.

The chain carries TRBV5-4 and TRBJ2-3; D is possibly TRBD1 (6 bases). CDR3 length equals 13 residues. Trimming removed 6 bases from V and 4 bases from J, with 12 bases in between. Germline lookup yields CDR1 SGHNT and CDR2 YYREEE (reference sequence). CDR3 loop: CASTKQGADTQYF. The CDR3 DNA is TGTGCCAGCACCAAACAGGGAGCAGATACGCAGTATTTT.

The V call is TRBV28, the J call TRBJ1-1; unclear D gene. CDR1 is MDHEN and CDR2 is SYDVKM in the germline V gene. The CDR3 runs 14 residues. With 2 bases removed from V and 2 bases from J, the gap between germline ends came to 9 bases. The CDR3 DNA reads as TGTGCCAGCAGTTTAAAGGAGACCAACACTGAAGCTTTCTTT. Its translation is CASSLKETNTEAFF.

This sequence joins TRBV2 and TRBJ2-1; a possible D gene is TRBD1 (5 bases). In germline, CDR1 is SNHLY, CDR2 FYNNEI. This CDR3 has 16 amino acids. Trimming took off 6 bases at V and 0 bases at J, with 15 bases between the two ends. The CDR3 protein is CASRDLQGSSYNEQFF. CDR3 coding DNA: TGTGCCAGCAGGGACCTGCAGGGCAGCTCCTACAATGAGCAGTTCTTC.

The chain combines TRBV2 with TRBJ2-5; 10 bases fit TRBD1. Trimming took 5 bases from V and 4 from J; bases not matched to a gene: 4. Germline lookup yields CDR1 SNHLY and CDR2 FYNNEI. The CDR3 consists of 14 residues. For the CDR3, the DNA is TGTGCCAGCAGTTGGACAGGGGGGGGAGAGACCCAGTACTTC. Its protein is CASSWTGGGETQYF.

The chain joins TRBV27 to TRBJ1-6; 9 bases agree with TRBD1. The CDR3 contains 14 residues. Germline CDR1 and CDR2: MNHEY and SMNVEV (reference sequence). After removal of 6 bases from V and 9 bases from J, the junction contained 6 bases not matched to a gene. The CDR3 spells CASRQGTGSSPLHF. CDR3 DNA sequence: TGTGCCAGCAGACAGGGGACAGGGTCTTCACCCCTCCACTTT.

CDR3 region: CAISESGHNEQFF. CDR3 in DNA: TGTGCCATCAGTGAGTCGGGGCACAATGAGCAGTTCTTC. The J gene is TRBJ2-1, the V gene TRBV10-3, with D possibly TRBD1 on 5 matching bases. Trimming took off 0 bases at V and 5 bases at J, with 5 bases between the two ends. Germline V gives CDR1 ENHRY, CDR2 SYGVKD. The CDR3 spans 13 residues.

The rearrangement joins TRBV6-5 to TRBJ2-1, with D possibly matching TRBD1 (6 bases). The germline V and J ends were trimmed by 4 bases and 1 base, with 14 bases remaining between them. The CDR3 spans 16 residues. CDR1 is MNHEY, CDR2 SVGAGI, per germline. The CDR3 loop reads CASSSGGQPSYNEQFF. CDR3 bases: TGTGCCAGCAGTTCAGGTGGACAGCCTTCCTACAATGAGCAGTTCTTC.

The V gene is TRBV5-1, the J gene TRBJ2-3; D unclear. With 0 bases removed from V and 0 bases from J, the gap between germline ends came to 8 bases. The length of the CDR3 is 15 residues. Germline assignment: CDR1 SGHRS and CDR2 YFSETQ. The chain's CDR3 is CASSLGGTSTDTQYF. DNA of the CDR3: TGCGCCAGCAGCTTGGGAGGCACTAGCACAGATACGCAGTATTTT.

CDR3 loop: CASSTTFSGELFF. The CDR3 DNA follows: TGTGCCAGTAGTACCACTTTTTCCGGGGAGCTGTTTTTT. This sequence joins TRBV19 and TRBJ2-2; D uncertain. Per the germline V gene, CDR1 is LNHDA and CDR2 is SQIVND (reference sequence). Trimming shortened V by 4 bases and J by 6 bases, and 9 bases separated the two germline ends. The CDR3 is 13 residues long.

The V and J genes are TRBV28 and TRBJ2-3; a weak D match, TRBD2 (5 bases). The CDR3 loop spans 13 amino acids. Germline V CDR1 and CDR2: MDHEN, SYDVKM. The ends were cut back, 2 bases at V and 4 bases at J, with 7 bases in the middle. CDR3 sequence (DNA): TGTGCCAGCAGTTTAACGGGGTCAGATACGCAGTATTTT. Translation: CASSLTGSDTQYF.

This rearrangement joins TRBV7-9 to TRBJ2-5; 10 bases match TRBD1. V dropped 5 bases and J dropped 5; count of bases not matched to a gene: 8. The CDR3 has 15 amino acids. CDR1 is SEHNR and CDR2 is FQNEAQ in the germline V gene (reference sequence). CDR3 amino acids: CASSNPGTGVETQYF. The CDR3 coding sequence is TGTGCCAGCAGCAACCCCGGGACAGGGGTCGAGACCCAGTACTTC.

This clone was detected only once. V usage is TRBV27 and J usage is TRBJ2-7; 10 bases align to TRBD2. Per germline, CDR1 MNHEY and CDR2 SMNVEV (reference sequence). Trimming cost V 5 bases and J 2 bases; bases outside gene matches: 6. The CDR3 totals 15 residues. CDR3 amino acids: CASSPRTSGTYEQYF. The CDR3 nucleotides read TGTGCCAGCAGTCCCCGGACTAGCGGTACCTACGAGCAGTACTTC.

This clone showed up just a few times. The V call is TRBV4-1, the J call TRBJ1-2; no definite D call. The V gene lost 1 base and the J gene lost 8 bases, with 20 bases spanning the gap. Germline CDR1 is MGHRA and CDR2 is YSYEKL. CDR3 length: 16 residues. For the CDR3, the DNA is TGCGCCAGCAGCCAAGGATGGGCTCGAGGGCCCCAGGGCTACACCTTC. Its protein is CASSQGWARGPQGYTF.

The chain carries TRBV2 and TRBJ2-3; 8 nucleotides align to TRBD2. V lost 6 bases and J lost 3; bases outside the gene matches: 2. This CDR3 has 13 residues. Germline V CDR1 and CDR2: SNHLY, FYNNEI. CDR3 sequence reads: CASSGRATDTQYF. The CDR3, as DNA: TGTGCCAGCAGCGGGAGGGCGACAGATACGCAGTATTTT.

J is TRBJ2-4 and V is TRBV6-5, with no clear D. The CDR3 runs to 14 residues. CDR1 and CDR2 (germline): MNHEY, SVGAGI. With 0 bases removed from V and 10 bases from J, the gap between germline ends came to 13 bases. In DNA form, the CDR3 reads TGTGCCAGCAGTTACTCGATGGTGGCCCGTATTCAGTACTTC. Translation gives CASSYSMVARIQYF.

V and J are TRBV6-2 or TRBV6-3 and TRBJ2-5; maybe TRBD2 (6 bases). Germline CDR1 is MNHEY and CDR2 is SVGEGT. V lost 5 bases and J lost 3, with 10 bases in between. The CDR3 contains 13 residues. In DNA, the CDR3 is TGTGCCAGCAGTCGGAGGGGAAAAGAGACCCAGTACTTC. Its translation is CASSRRGKETQYF.

The genes are TRBV12-3 or TRBV12-4 and TRBJ2-3; no clear D. The CDR3 has 12 amino acids. V lost 9 bases and J lost 5, with 12 bases in between. The CDR3 DNA reads as TGTGCCAGTTCCTTGTCCGGAGATACGCAGTATTTT. Protein sequence: CASSLSGDTQYF.

V gene TRBV2 combines with J gene TRBJ2-4; D gene unclear. The CDR3 runs 14 residues. Germline loops: CDR1 SNHLY, CDR2 FYNNEI. Trimming removed 7 bases from V and 1 base from J, with 11 bases in between. The CDR3 DNA reads as TGTGCCAGCACCGCGGATGAGGCCAAAAACATTCAGTACTTC. Translation gives CASTADEAKNIQYF. The variable domain in full, completed from reference TRBV2 and TRBJ2-4, reads EPEVTQTPSHQVTQMGQEVILRCVPISNHLYFYWYRQILGQKVEFLVSFYNNEISEKSEIFDDQFSVERPDGSNFTLKIRSTKLEDSAMYFCASTADEAKNIQYFGAGTRLSVL.

This chain joins TRBV6-2 or TRBV6-3 and TRBJ2-7, with D possibly matching TRBD1 (5 bases). This CDR3 has 14 residues. V lost 0 bases to trimming and J lost 1 base, with 7 bases between them. Germline values: CDR1 MNHEY, CDR2 SVGEGT. CDR3 protein: CASSYSGRSYEQYF. CDR3 DNA sequence: TGTGCCAGCAGTTACTCGGGGCGGTCCTACGAGCAGTACTTC.

The chain links TRBV19 to TRBJ1-5; possible D gene TRBD1, 6 bases. V lost 3 bases and J lost 11, with 11 bases in between. This CDR3 has 12 amino acids. Germline V gene sequence: CDR1 LNHDA, CDR2 SQIVND (reference sequence). CDR3 nucleotide sequence: TGTGCCAGTAGTATCGGGACATCGGCCCAGCATTTT. This translates into CASSIGTSAQHF. Full variable domain (remainder filled in from reference TRBV19 and TRBJ1-5): DGGITQSPKYLFRKEGQNVTLSCEQNLNHDAMYWYRQDPGQGLRLIYYSQIVNDFQKGDIAEGYSVSREKKESFPLTVTSAQKNPTAFYLCASSIGTSAQHFGDGTRLSIL.

The V and J genes are TRBV11-2 and TRBJ1-3, with D possibly being TRBD1 (6 bases). Germline V CDR1 and CDR2: SGHAT, FQNNGV. The CDR3 totals 15 residues. Trimming shortened V by 5 bases and J by 2 bases, and 13 bases separated the two germline ends. The CDR3: CASSPTGRPGNTIYF. In DNA, the CDR3 is TGTGCCAGCAGCCCCACAGGGCGCCCTGGAAACACCATATATTTT. The whole variable domain, filled in from reference TRBV11-2 and TRBJ1-3, reads EAGVAQSPRYKIIEKRQSVAFWCNPISGHATLYWYQQILGQGPKLLIQFQNNGVVDDSQLPKDRFSAERLKGVDSTLKIQPAKLEDSAVYLCASSPTGRPGNTIYFGEGSWLTVV.

The chain uses TRBV7-9 and TRBJ2-5; maybe TRBD1 (5 bases). V gave up 3 bases and J gave up 0 bases, with 8 bases separating them. Germline V gene lookup returns CDR1 SEHNR and CDR2 FQNEAQ (reference sequence). CDR3 size: 14 residues. As DNA, the CDR3 is TGTGCCAGCAGCTTGGAGACAGACCAAGAGACCCAGTACTTC. Its translation is CASSLETDQETQYF.

The J gene is TRBJ1-1, the V gene TRBV4-3; D gene ambiguous. CDR1 and CDR2 (germline): LGHNA, YSLEER. This CDR3 contains 14 residues. V was shortened by 0 bases and J by 3 bases, with 8 bases between the two germline ends. As DNA, the CDR3 is TGCGCCAGCAGCCAAGATATGAGGGACACTGAAGCTTTCTTT. Translating gives CASSQDMRDTEAFF.

The chain is built from TRBV7-2 and TRBJ1-1, with 8 positions matching TRBD1. V trimming: 6 bases; J trimming: 3 bases; junction bases outside the gene matches: 9. CDR1 is SGHTA and CDR2 is FQGNSA in the germline V gene. The CDR3 runs 15 residues. The CDR3 loop is CASRKNTGGDTEAFF. The CDR3 DNA follows: TGTGCCAGCAGAAAAAACACAGGGGGAGACACTGAAGCTTTCTTT. The whole variable domain, remainder taken from reference TRBV7-2 and TRBJ1-1, is GAGVSQSPSNKVTEKGKDVELRCDPISGHTALYWYRQSLGQGLEFLIYFQGNSAPDKSGLPSDRFSAERTGGSVSTLTIQRTQQEDSAVYLCASRKNTGGDTEAFFGQGTRLTVV.

Only one count was recorded for this clone. The gene calls are TRBV19 and TRBJ1-5; D gene unclear. V lost 0 bases and J lost 5, with 5 bases in between. Germline CDR1 and CDR2: LNHDA and SQIVND (reference sequence). The CDR3 contains 13 residues. The CDR3 protein is CASSIESDQPQHF. The DNA for the CDR3 is TGTGCCAGTAGTATAGAGAGTGATCAGCCCCAGCATTTT.

Written as DNA, the CDR3 is TGTGCCAGTAGTATCACACTCGCGGTTCCTACTAGCGGTCACTCCTACGAGCAGTACTTC. Translation: CASSITLAVPTSGHSYEQYF. The V gene is TRBV19, the J gene TRBJ2-7, with 8 nucleotides matching TRBD2. Germline trimming cut 3 bases from V and 0 bases from J; bases unmatched to any gene: 19. This CDR3 comprises 20 residues. The V gene's germline CDR1 is LNHDA and CDR2 SQIVND (reference sequence).